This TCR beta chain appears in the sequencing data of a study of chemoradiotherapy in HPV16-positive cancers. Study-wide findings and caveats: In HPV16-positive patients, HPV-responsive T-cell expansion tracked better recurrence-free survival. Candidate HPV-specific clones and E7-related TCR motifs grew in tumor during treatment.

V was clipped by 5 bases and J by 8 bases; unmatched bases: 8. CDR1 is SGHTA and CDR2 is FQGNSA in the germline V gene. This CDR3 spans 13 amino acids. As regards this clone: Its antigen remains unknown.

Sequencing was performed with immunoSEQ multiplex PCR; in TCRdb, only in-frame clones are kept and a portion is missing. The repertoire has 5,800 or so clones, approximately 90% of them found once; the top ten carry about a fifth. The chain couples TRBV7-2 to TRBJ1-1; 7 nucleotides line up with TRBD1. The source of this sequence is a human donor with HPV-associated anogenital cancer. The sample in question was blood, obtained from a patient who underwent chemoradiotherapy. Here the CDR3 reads CASSHTTGSEAFF. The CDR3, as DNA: TGTGCCAGCAGCCACACGACAGGGTCGGAAGCTTTCTTT.